Here is one T cell receptor (beta chain) with its context. This clonotype occurred many times. Its recognized antigen is unknown. Base-call qualities are not available, and no considerably larger clone is one nucleotide away. The sample's time point label, decoded: patch test 2, 6 weeks after DPC sensitization. Taken with the paper, the label for treatment or condition translates to: therapeutic diphenylcyclopropenone sensitization with weekly scalp DPC. At every patch-test visit, the blood draw took place before the patch test was put on. Patients were considered eligible if aged 18 to 70, diagnosed with alopecia and deemed suitable for DPC therapy, and patients were excluded if pregnant. Unfractionated whole blood was collected in Tempus Blood RNA tubes, and total RNA was extracted from that blood. Preparation of the library involved RACE. Sequencing was carried out with a NextSeq 500. During library preparation, unique molecular identifiers were attached to individual cDNA molecules so that TCRs could be counted in a quantitative, reproducible way. From each blood RNA sample, both TCR alpha and TCR beta chains were sequenced. As for how the authors treated the data: A median of approximately 96,000 TCRs per sample was observed, with a range of 23,224 to 690,600. The Decombinator software suite was used to annotate V, J and CDR3 in the TCR reads. For the PS versus PT1 abundance plots, all samples were subsampled to the same number of TCRs (28,000). TCRs were defined as expanded if absent before sensitization and observed at least eight times at the 2-week time point. Using fastp at Q25 and MiXCR, TCRdb reprocessed the public reads and kept productive beta chains. One record per CDR3 amino acid sequence lists the most common genes and DNA. The V and J calls shown here were made by TCRdb, not taken from the authors' results. The sample table contains more than 75,000 distinct CDR3 sequences; only one count was recorded for about 9.3% of them. Of the sample, about 2% falls within the top ten clones.

Sequences DFQATT (CDR1) and SNEGSKA (CDR2) are obtained from the germline V gene (reference sequence). The CDR3 runs 13 residues from the cysteine to the phenylalanine. Just the 39-base CDR3 DNA is kept, in frame starting at base 1. A distance of 7 bases separates the germline ends of V and J, which lose 3 bases and 0 bases respectively. The data belong to a study of human T cells and chemical hapten exposure (dated by TCRdb to the early 2020s). Context from the whole study: For sensitization, 2% DPC in acetone was applied to an approximately 2 cm by approximately 2 cm area of upper inner arm skin. Patients additionally received weekly therapeutic DPC doses to the scalp throughout the approximately 22-week study period. The libraries were sequenced as a pool, and the TCR yield per sample differed mostly because of small variations in library volumes within the pool. Patient blood was sampled pre-sensitization (week 0) and at 2, 6 and about 24 weeks after DPC sensitization. Alopecia areata with under or over 50% scalp involvement, alopecia totalis and alopecia universalis were represented in the patient cohort, which was mostly female. Patch testing on the upper back used Finn chambers containing 0.01% DPC, with scoring done after 6 days according to International Contact Dermatitis Research Group standards. Twenty-nine alopecia patients provided blood for TCR sequencing at one to four time points (pre-sensitization, 2, 6 and 24 weeks). The study tracked peripheral blood TCR repertoire changes in vivo during primary and secondary sensitization to the hapten diphenylcyclopropenone (DPC) in alopecia patients. What the research found in general, with its limitations: Because every patient had alopecia, a presumed autoimmune disease, the patients' immune response might differ from that of healthy individuals. DPC sensitization did not change the number of TCRs with a frequency above 1 in 1000, and there was no evidence of changes in global repertoire structure. Repeated subsampling changed both the strength of the expansion versus patch-test correlation and the threshold at which that correlation became significant. Patch test score correlated positively with the number of PT1 expanded TCRs, reaching significance at thresholds 8, 16 and 32 but not at 4. Compared with pre-sensitization or healthy control sets, expanded TCRs formed significantly more large CDR3 similarity clusters, which is consistent with antigen-driven responses.

The rearranged chain carries TRBV20-1 and TRBJ2-3; the D gene is perhaps TRBD2, from 6 matching bases. The clonotype originates from a woman between 40 and 50 years old with alopecia areata. Some clones in this sample may be carry-over from other donors' samples. This specimen consisted of whole blood, obtained in connection with sensitization to the hapten diphenylcyclopropenone (DPC). The base sequence is TGCAGTGCTAGTGCGGGGAGCACAGATACGCAGTATTTT. This codes for CSASAGSTDTQYF.